These T cell receptor beta chains were read from a single sample in a study of naive and memory T cell subsets. TCRdb re-called the UMI-ligation and nested PCR reads with MiXCR, one entry per CDR3 protein. The table shows tens of thousands of distinct CDR3 sequences, with around 11% occurring only once. The source material was naive CD4+ T cells from blood. The receptors were sampled from a human donor in good health. The CDR3 runs from the conserved cysteine through the conserved F or W. Fields, in order: J gene, V gene, clone size, D gene, CDR3 protein, CDR3 DNA. D genes are given only for firm matches. Only part of the rows carry a size: once, few, many, or a class if the clone is expanded.

>TRBJ2-3|TRBV18|few|NA
CASSRAHTDTQYF
TGTGCCAGCTCTCGCGCACACACAGATACGCAGTATTTT
>TRBJ2-6|TRBV5-1|NA|NA
CASSHGQPGANVLTF
TGCGCCAGCAGCCATGGACAGCCCGGGGCCAACGTCCTGACTTTC
>TRBJ2-7|TRBV29-1|many|TRBD1
CSVFVYGDRGIGEQYF
TGCAGCGTTTTCGTATATGGAGACAGGGGAATTGGGGAGCAGTACTTC
>TRBJ2-5|TRBV15|few|NA
CATSLAPPETQYF
TGTGCCACCAGCCTCGCTCCACCCGAGACCCAGTACTTC
>TRBJ1-6|TRBV20-1|NA|TRBD1
CSASPSDRGRLSPLHF
TGCAGTGCTAGCCCCTCGGACAGGGGGCGCTTGTCACCCCTCCACTTT
>TRBJ1-1|TRBV12-3/TRBV12-4|NA|NA
CASSSGRDWGAFF
TGTGCCAGCAGTTCCGGAAGAGACTGGGGAGCTTTCTTT
>TRBJ2-7|TRBV24-1|few|TRBD1
CATSVATGTYEQYF
TGTGCCACCAGTGTCGCGACAGGGACATACGAGCAGTACTTC
>TRBJ1-4|TRBV19|NA|NA
CASSIPRSTNEKLFF
TGTGCCAGTAGTATCCCGAGATCAACTAATGAAAAACTGTTTTTT
>TRBJ1-2|TRBV20-1|many|NA
CSASTGTLFGYTF
TGCAGTGCTAGCACCGGGACGCTTTTTGGCTACACCTTC
>TRBJ1-1|TRBV12-3/TRBV12-4|NA|TRBD1
CASRKGQGAVAFF
TGTGCCAGCCGTAAGGGACAGGGGGCCGTAGCTTTCTTT
>TRBJ2-7|TRBV29-1|many|NA
CSVEFGGIHEQYF
TGCAGCGTTGAATTTGGAGGGATCCACGAGCAGTACTTC
>TRBJ2-5|TRBV2|few|NA
CASSEAPLAGTQYF
TGTGCCAGCAGTGAAGCCCCCCTGGCTGGGACCCAGTACTTC
>TRBJ2-5|TRBV2|many|NA
CASQTGQETQYF
TGTGCCAGTCAAACAGGACAAGAGACCCAGTACTTC
>TRBJ1-5|TRBV15|few|TRBD1
CATSRGGGDDQPQHF
TGTGCCACCAGCAGGGGAGGGGGCGACGATCAGCCCCAGCATTTT
>TRBJ2-7|TRBV20-1|few|NA
CSARSRANYEQYF
TGCAGTGCTAGGTCCAGGGCCAACTACGAGCAGTACTTC
>TRBJ2-3|TRBV20-1|few|NA
CSKGPPGTDTQYF
TGCAGCAAGGGCCCGCCCGGCACAGATACGCAGTATTTT
>TRBJ2-1|TRBV5-1|few|TRBD2
CASSAGTRSLGEQFF
TGCGCCAGCAGCGCCGGGACTAGGTCCTTGGGTGAGCAGTTCTTC
>TRBJ2-3|TRBV29-1|many|TRBD2
CSVTQGLVVPDTQYF
TGCAGCGTCACCCAAGGACTAGTAGTCCCAGATACGCAGTATTTT
>TRBJ2-1|TRBV2|many|TRBD2
CASSGGLAGGSSYNEQFF
TGTGCCAGCAGTGGCGGGCTAGCGGGAGGAAGCTCCTACAATGAGCAGTTCTTC